These T cell receptor beta chains were read from a single sample in a study of OX40 agonist ivuxolimab in advanced cancers. Profiled with immunoSEQ multiplex PCR; TCRdb holds only in-frame clones, not every one. The repertoire includes around 80,000 clones, approximately 90% of them detected once, and 0.8% to 1% sits in the top ten. The specimen comprised CD4+ or CD8+ T cells sorted from blood, sampled in a trial of the OX40 agonist ivuxolimab. The source of these receptors is an adult with an advanced solid tumor such as melanoma, head and neck, liver or kidney cancer. Both conserved end residues are part of each CDR3. A D gene is named only where the DNA matches it firmly. Where a row states a size, it is once, few, many or the class of an expanded clone; other rows omit it.

J	V	size	D	CDR3	DNA
TRBJ1-6	TRBV2	.	.	CASSESGTSYNSPLHF	TGTGCCAGCAGTGAATCCGGGACGTCCTATAATTCACCCCTCCACTTT
TRBJ2-3	TRBV7-2	.	.	CASSSPRFTDTQYF	TGTGCCAGCAGCTCACCCCGGTTCACAGATACGCAGTATTTT
TRBJ1-5	TRBV6-5	.	.	CASSYSLGTQPQHF	TGTGCCAGCAGTTACTCGTTGGGAACTCAGCCCCAGCATTTT
TRBJ1-5	TRBV6-6	.	TRBD1	CASRGTGPLQPQHF	TGTGCCAGCAGAGGGACAGGGCCCCTCCAGCCCCAGCATTTT
TRBJ2-7	TRBV5-6	.	.	CASSRKKGISYEQYF	TGTGCCAGCAGCCGGAAAAAGGGAATAAGCTACGAGCAGTACTTC
TRBJ1-1	TRBV25-1	once	.	CASSHGGWSGIEAFF	TGTGCCAGCAGTCACGGGGGGTGGTCGGGAATTGAAGCTTTCTTT
TRBJ2-7	TRBV6-5	.	.	CASSKQGVVYYEQYF	TGTGCCAGCAGCAAACAGGGAGTCGTTTACTACGAGCAGTACTTC
TRBJ1-6	TRBV6-5	.	.	CASSHYNSPLHF	TGTGCCAGCAGCCACTATAATTCACCCCTCCACTTT
TRBJ2-7	TRBV14	.	.	CASSPRPFLVKITDHEQYF	TGTGCCAGCAGCCCGAGACCCTTTCTCGTCAAAATAACGGACCACGAGCAGTACTTC
TRBJ2-7	TRBV4-1	.	TRBD1	CASSQSGTVYEQYF	TGCGCCAGCAGTCAGTCCGGGACAGTCTACGAGCAGTACTTC
TRBJ2-5	TRBV7-3	.	TRBD2	CASSPTAGGYETQYF	TGTGCCAGCAGCCCGACGGCGGGGGGATATGAGACCCAGTACTTC
TRBJ1-6	TRBV2	once	TRBD1	CASSVRDRDSPLHF	TGTGCCAGCAGTGTCCGGGACAGAGATTCACCCCTCCACTTT
TRBJ2-3	TRBV7-3	once	TRBD1	CASSPGQGLSDTQYF	TGTGCCAGCAGCCCGGGACAGGGTCTGTCAGATACGCAGTATTTT
TRBJ1-1	TRBV5-5	.	TRBD1	CASSSIPLGQGGTEAFF	TGTGCCAGCAGCTCCATACCGTTGGGACAGGGGGGCACTGAAGCTTTCTTT
TRBJ2-7	TRBV12-5	.	TRBD1	CASGLVIYPGQETYEQYF	TGTGCTAGTGGTTTGGTAATCTACCCGGGACAGGAGACCTACGAGCAGTACTTC
TRBJ2-3	TRBV15	.	TRBD2	CATSTQLAGDTQYF	TGTGCCACCAGCACCCAACTAGCGGGAGATACGCAGTATTTT
TRBJ1-4	TRBV30	.	.	CAWRGKAVEEKLFF	TGTGCCTGGAGGGGGAAGGCAGTAGAAGAAAAACTGTTTTTT
TRBJ2-1	TRBV7-3	.	.	CASSPLSASNEQFF	TGTGCCAGCAGCCCCCTGTCGGCCTCGAATGAGCAGTTCTTC
TRBJ2-7	TRBV4-3	.	TRBD2	CASSRERREGTEQYF	TGCGCCAGCAGCCGAGAGAGGCGGGAGGGCACCGAGCAGTACTTC
TRBJ1-3	TRBV6-5	.	.	CASRDSSGNTIYF	TGTGCCAGCAGGGACAGCTCTGGAAACACCATATATTTT
TRBJ2-7	TRBV19	.	TRBD1	CASSISTGIYYEQYF	TGTGCCAGTAGTATTTCGACAGGGATATACTACGAGCAGTACTTC
TRBJ1-3	TRBV7-6	.	.	CASSLHPDKLSGNTIYF	TGTGCCAGCAGCCTACACCCGGACAAACTCTCTGGAAACACCATATATTTT
TRBJ2-7	TRBV5-6	.	TRBD1	CASSGRQGSWEQYF	TGTGCCAGCAGCGGACGACAGGGGTCGTGGGAGCAGTACTTC
TRBJ2-1	TRBV7-9	.	TRBD1	CASSLRGQGPMGEQFF	TGTGCCAGCAGCTTAAGGGGACAGGGCCCGATGGGTGAGCAGTTCTTC
TRBJ1-3	TRBV6-1	.	.	CASSGEASSGNTIYF	TGTGCCAGCAGTGGGGAGGCCAGCTCTGGAAACACCATATATTTT
TRBJ2-7	TRBV6-1	.	.	CASSEGLTYEQYF	TGTGCCAGCAGTGAGGGACTCACCTACGAGCAGTACTTC
TRBJ2-7	TRBV6-6	.	TRBD2	CASSPSGSYEQYF	TGTGCCAGCAGTCCTAGCGGGAGCTACGAGCAGTACTTC
TRBJ2-5	TRBV7-9	.	TRBD2	CASSLMRASGSPETQYF	TGTGCCAGCAGCTTAATGAGGGCTAGCGGGAGTCCAGAGACCCAGTACTTC
TRBJ1-1	TRBV18	.	.	CASSPRAGLETEAFF	TGTGCCAGCTCACCAAGAGCAGGGTTGGAGACTGAAGCTTTCTTT
TRBJ1-2	TRBV5-4	.	TRBD1	CASSFSGGEGYTF	TGTGCCAGCAGCTTTTCAGGGGGCGAAGGCTACACCTTC
TRBJ2-5	TRBV25-1	.	.	CASTPTVQETQYF	TGTGCCAGCACCCCCACAGTTCAAGAGACCCAGTACTTC
TRBJ2-1	TRBV5-6	.	.	CASSNLQGPYNEQFF	TGTGCCAGCAGCAACCTACAGGGACCCTACAATGAGCAGTTCTTC
TRBJ2-3	TRBV28	few	.	CASSLLLDTQYF	TGTGCCAGCAGTCTCCTCTTAGATACGCAGTATTTT
TRBJ2-2	TRBV12-5	.	TRBD1	CASGLEGASSGELFF	TGTGCTAGTGGTTTGGAGGGGGCGTCTTCCGGGGAGCTGTTTTTT
TRBJ2-7	TRBV28	.	.	CASSFSLGVHEQYF	TGTGCCAGCAGTTTTAGCCTCGGGGTCCACGAGCAGTACTTC
TRBJ2-1	TRBV11-2	.	TRBD2	CASSLDNGGYNEQFF	TGTGCCAGCAGCTTAGATAACGGGGGGTACAATGAGCAGTTCTTC
TRBJ2-3	TRBV19	.	.	CASSIGGGTDTQYF	TGTGCCAGTAGTATAGGTGGCGGAACAGATACGCAGTATTTT
TRBJ1-5	TRBV19	.	.	CASSIGNQPQHF	TGTGCCAGTAGTATTGGCAATCAGCCCCAGCATTTT
TRBJ1-3	TRBV6-5	.	.	CASSSTVGNTIYF	TGTGCCAGCAGTTCTACAGTGGGTAACACCATATATTTT
TRBJ1-1	TRBV11-2	.	TRBD1	CASSSGQGRAFF	TGTGCCAGCAGCTCCGGACAGGGGAGGGCTTTCTTT
TRBJ1-6	TRBV28	.	TRBD1	CASSFNRDRYSPLHF	TGTGCCAGCAGTTTCAACCGGGACAGATATTCACCCCTCCACTTT
TRBJ1-5	TRBV5-8	.	.	CASSLELGNAGQPQHF	TGTGCCAGCAGCTTGGAGCTAGGCAACGCGGGGCAGCCCCAGCATTTT
TRBJ2-2	TRBV4-1	.	.	CASSQDSWSINTGELFF	TGCGCCAGCAGCCAAGATTCCTGGTCCATAAACACCGGGGAGCTGTTTTTT
TRBJ1-1	TRBV11-2	once	.	CASSLGQGNTEAFF	TGTGCCAGCAGCTTAGGGCAGGGGAACACTGAAGCTTTCTTT